This T cell receptor (beta chain) was obtained from a study of blood T cell repertoires in COVID-19. Whole-study context: The United States, Italy and Spain were the sources of the acute and convalescent COVID-19 samples.

Germline assignment: CDR1 MGHRA and CDR2 YSYEKL. Trimming cost V 1 base and J 4 bases; bases outside gene matches: 6. CDR3 length: 15 amino acids. Original processing methods: Amplification of reference gene primers was used by the study to estimate nucleated cell counts. This table comes from immunoSEQ multiplex PCR, and its TCRdb copy is limited to in-frame clones, with some not included. The V and J calls and clone size come from that table; D and trimming were worked out from the DNA. The sample holds over 65,000 clones, around 86% seen once. V usage is TRBV4-1 and J usage is TRBJ1-2; 7 positions match TRBD1. The source material was peripheral blood. The source of this sequence is a man older than 75 with acute or convalescent COVID-19. In DNA form, the CDR3 reads TGCGCCAGCAGCCAAGGGTCGGGGACAGTCTATGGCTACACCTTC. This codes for CASSQGSGTVYGYTF.